Listed here are 30 T cell receptor beta chains from one sample, sequenced in a study of response to subunit inactivated influenza vaccine. TCRdb re-derived calls from the RT-PCR reads in MiXCR, one entry per CDR3 protein. The data show about 610,000 distinct CDR3 sequences, 12% to 15% seen once. The source material was PBMCs from blood, sampled 12 days after vaccination. Every receptor here comes from a man aged 45-65 years who received an inactivated influenza vaccine.

This clonotype was seen more than once but under ten times. V is TRBV4-1 and J is TRBJ2-7; the D call may be TRBD1 or TRBD2 (5 bases each). Germline V gene lookup returns CDR1 MGHRA and CDR2 YSYEKL. Trimming cost V 4 bases and J 6 bases, with 22 bases left between them. This CDR3 is built from 16 residues. The CDR3 DNA reads as TGCGCCAGCAGCCCGCAAACGGGACCTCACTTTAGCGAGCAGTACTTC. Protein sequence: CASSPQTGPHFSEQYF.

At least ten counts were recorded for this clonotype. This chain connects TRBV5-1 to TRBJ2-2; D is perhaps TRBD1 (5 bases). In germline, CDR1 is SGHRS, CDR2 YFSETQ. The CDR3 sequence is 16 residues long. The V and J ends lost 2 bases and 2 bases respectively, with 13 bases between them. CDR3: CASSFGGRENTGELFF. The CDR3, as DNA: TGCGCCAGCAGCTTCGGTGGCAGGGAAAACACCGGGGAGCTGTTTTTT.

The chain carries TRBV12-3 or TRBV12-4 and TRBJ1-5, with D possibly being TRBD1 (5 bases). Trimming took 7 bases from V and 6 from J, leaving 10 bases between them. This CDR3 has 12 residues. The CDR3 loop reads CASTGTAQPQHF. The CDR3 region has the DNA TGTGCCAGCACCGGGACGGCTCAGCCCCAGCATTTT.

The rearrangement uses TRBV29-1 and TRBJ2-1; D call uncertain. CDR1 and CDR2 (germline): SQVTM, ANQGSEA. V lost 7 bases, J lost 4 bases, and 5 bases lay in between. CDR3 length equals 10 residues. Here the CDR3 DNA reads TGCAGCGCTCAGTACAATGAGCAGTTCTTC. This sequence encodes CSAQYNEQFF.

Only a few counts were recorded for this clonotype. The rearrangement links TRBV5-1 to TRBJ2-1; 9 bases agree with TRBD1. The V segment lost 6 bases and the J segment 8 bases; nucleotides outside the gene matches: 12. The length of the CDR3 is 15 residues. The germline V gene encodes CDR1 SGHRS and CDR2 YFSETQ. CDR3 sequence reads: CASIAGTGLSHEQFF. The CDR3 DNA is TGCGCCAGCATCGCCGGGACAGGGCTGTCACATGAGCAGTTCTTC.

This chain's CDR3 is CASSLAPTRGYDSSYNSPLHF. DNA of the CDR3: TGTGCCAGCAGCTTAGCCCCGACTAGGGGGTACGATAGCTCCTATAATTCACCCCTCCACTTT. The chain uses TRBV7-2 and TRBJ1-6; perhaps TRBD1 as D (6 bases). This CDR3 contains 21 residues. CDR1 and CDR2 (germline): SGHTA, FQGNSA. The germline V and J ends were trimmed by 0 bases and 0 bases, with 21 bases remaining between them.

This clonotype has a count of ten or more. This sequence joins TRBV28 and TRBJ2-1; 8 bases are shared with TRBD1. The CDR3 spans 14 residues. Germline loops: CDR1 MDHEN, CDR2 SYDVKM. The V and J ends lost 3 bases and 6 bases, in that order; junction bases with no gene match: 4. CDR3 protein: CASSLQGAGNEQFF. The DNA for the CDR3 is TGTGCCAGCAGTTTGCAGGGGGCAGGCAATGAGCAGTTCTTC.

This chain links TRBV14 with TRBJ2-3, with D perhaps being TRBD1 or TRBD2 (5 bases each). Trimming shortened V by 4 bases and J by 0 bases, and 11 bases separated the two germline ends. The germline V gene encodes CDR1 SGHDN and CDR2 FVKESK. The CDR3 is 15 amino acids. The CDR3 region has the DNA TGTGCCAGCAGCCCCCGGGACCGAAGCACAGATACGCAGTATTTT. It translates to CASSPRDRSTDTQYF.

DNA for the CDR3: TGTGCCAGCAGACGACCGGACACGAACACCGGGGAGCTGTTTTTT. This gives the protein CASRRPDTNTGELFF. J is TRBJ2-2 and V is TRBV11-2, with TRBD1 as a possible D gene (5 bases). The CDR3 sequence is 15 residues long. V lost 6 bases and J lost 0, with 11 bases in between. Germline assignment: CDR1 SGHAT and CDR2 FQNNGV.

V and J are TRBV2 and TRBJ1-1; 7 bases agree with TRBD1. The V and J ends lost 6 bases and 1 base, in that order; junction bases with no gene match: 8. The CDR3 consists of 15 residues. Germline V gives CDR1 SNHLY, CDR2 FYNNEI. The CDR3 DNA follows: TGTGCCAGCAGGGACGCCGGGACAGAGAACACTGAAGCTTTCTTT. The encoded protein is CASRDAGTENTEAFF.

This chain links TRBV5-1 with TRBJ2-5, with D tentatively TRBD2 (6 bases). V was cut by 4 bases and J by 1 base, with 14 bases left in between. Per the germline V gene, CDR1 is SGHRS and CDR2 is YFSETQ. The CDR3 loop spans 15 amino acids. CDR3 in amino acids: CASSPTWRGQETQYF. The CDR3 DNA reads TGCGCCAGCAGCCCGACCTGGAGGGGCCAAGAGACCCAGTACTTC.

J is TRBJ2-7 and V is TRBV6-5, with D unresolved. CDR3 size: 16 residues. CDR1 is MNHEY, CDR2 SVGAGI, per germline. Trimming took 0 bases from V and 2 from J, leaving 14 bases between them. In nucleotides, the CDR3 is TGTGCCAGCAGTTACTCGATATTGCCGAGACCCTACGAGCAGTACTTC. Protein: CASSYSILPRPYEQYF.

This clonotype has a handful of counts. The J gene is TRBJ2-3, the V gene TRBV18, with D perhaps assigned TRBD1 or TRBD2 (5 bases each). V gave up 3 bases and J gave up 9 bases, with 16 bases separating them. The CDR3 sequence is 14 residues long. Germline V gives CDR1 KGHSH, CDR2 LQKENI. The CDR3 DNA reads TGTGCCAGCTCACCGGGGGTTCGGCTCGGGACGCAGTATTTT. Its protein product is CASSPGVRLGTQYF. Looking up the rest from reference TRBV18 and TRBJ2-3 gives the full variable domain: NAGVMQNPRHLVRRRGQEARLRCSPMKGHSHVYWYRQLPEEGLKFMVYLQKENIIDESGMPKERFSAEFPKEGPSILRIQQVVRGDSAAYFCASSPGVRLGTQYFGPGTRLTVL.

The table lists this clonotype with many counts. The chain recombines TRBV3-1 with TRBJ2-2; no firm D call. CDR1 and CDR2 (germline): LGHDT, YNNKEL (reference sequence). This CDR3 region has 13 residues. Trimming removed 1 base from V and 3 bases from J, with 3 bases in between. The CDR3 here is CASSQVDTGELFF. CDR3 DNA sequence: TGTGCCAGCAGCCAAGTAGACACCGGGGAGCTGTTTTTT. Full variable domain (outside the CDR3, taken from reference TRBV3-1 and TRBJ2-2): DTAVSQTPKYLVTQMGNDKSIKCEQNLGHDTMYWYKQDSKKFLKIMFSYNNKELIINETVPNRFSPKSPDKAHLNLHINSLELGDSAVYFCASSQVDTGELFFGEGSRLTVL.

This clonotype was seen only a few times. V usage is TRBV7-9 and J usage is TRBJ2-7; D remains unclear. V gave up 0 bases and J gave up 4 bases, with 10 bases separating them. Germline-derived CDR1 and CDR2 are SEHNR and FQNEAQ (reference sequence). The CDR3 contains 14 residues. This CDR3 reads CASSLAHSAYEQYF. CDR3 DNA sequence: TGTGCCAGCAGCTTAGCCCACAGCGCTTACGAGCAGTACTTC.

This clonotype was seen only a few times. The chain couples TRBV6-2 or TRBV6-3 to TRBJ1-1, with D perhaps matching TRBD1 (5 bases). The V end lost 6 bases, the J end lost 5 bases, and 16 bases lay between the germline ends. The germline V gene encodes CDR1 MNHEY and CDR2 SVGEGT. This CDR3 region has 14 residues. Here the CDR3 DNA reads TGTGCCAGCAGAAAACTTGGGGGGTATACTGAAGCTTTCTTT. This translates into CASRKLGGYTEAFF.

In this sample, this clonotype turned up many times. The V gene is TRBV20-1, the J gene TRBJ1-6; D unresolved. The germline CDR1 and CDR2 sequences are DFQATT and SNEGSKA (reference sequence). V dropped 3 bases and J dropped 9 bases, with 15 bases sitting between them. The CDR3 sequence is 14 residues long. CDR3 nucleotide sequence: TGCAGTGCTAGGACGACTGGCTCTCCTTCACCCCTCCACTTT. It translates to CSARTTGSPSPLHF.

The chain has TRBV28 and TRBJ2-7; the match to TRBD1 covers 8 bases. The J segment lost 2 bases and the V segment lost 5 bases, leaving 5 bases of the junction unmatched. Germline-derived CDR1 and CDR2 are MDHEN and SYDVKM. The CDR3 runs 14 residues. CDR3 in DNA: TGTGCCAGCAGTGGACGCAGGGGGCCCTACGAGCAGTACTTC. It encodes CASSGRRGPYEQYF.

The rearrangement joins TRBV6-5 to TRBJ2-1; 12 bases fit TRBD2. Trimming cost V 2 bases and J 10 bases; bases outside gene matches: 9. Germline loops: CDR1 MNHEY, CDR2 SVGAGI. The CDR3 is made up of 16 amino acids. In nucleotides, the CDR3 is TGTGCCAGCAGTTACCGCGGACTAGCGGGGCTCTCGGAGCAGTTCTTC. It specifies CASSYRGLAGLSEQFF.

This clonotype was counted a few times. CDR3 sequence (DNA): TGTGCCAGCAGTCTAACGGGACTGACAAACACCGGGGAGCTGTTTTTT. The encoded protein is CASSLTGLTNTGELFF. This chain connects TRBV6-2 or TRBV6-3 to TRBJ2-2, with D tentatively TRBD2 (6 bases). Per the germline V gene, CDR1 is MNHEY and CDR2 is SVGEGT. This CDR3 has 16 residues. V was pared by 5 bases and J by 2 bases, with 15 bases between.

V usage is TRBV30 and J usage is TRBJ2-1, with D perhaps given as TRBD1 or TRBD2 (5 bases each). Trimming shortened V by 1 base and J by 9 bases, and 13 bases separated the two germline ends. In germline, CDR1 is GTSNPN, CDR2 SVGIG (reference sequence). CDR3 size: 13 residues. The CDR3 loop is CAWSGGPVGEQFF. DNA of the CDR3: TGTGCCTGGAGTGGGGGACCTGTGGGTGAGCAGTTCTTC.

This clonotype was detected a few times. J is TRBJ2-7 and V is TRBV20-1; 8 bases map to TRBD2. This CDR3 comprises 14 residues. V gave up 1 base and J gave up 2 bases; unmatched junction bases: 4. Germline V gene sequence: CDR1 DFQATT, CDR2 SNEGSKA (reference sequence). CDR3 DNA sequence: TGCAGTGCTAGAGCTGCGCGGGGGGCCTACGAGCAGTACTTC. The encoded protein is CSARAARGAYEQYF.

With regard to this clonotype: At one boundary the junction diverges from the germline segment, which might be a read error. J is TRBJ1-3 and V is TRBV28; D is unclear. CDR3 length equals 14 residues. Germline-derived CDR1 and CDR2 are MDHEN and SYDVKM. The CDR3 DNA is TGTGCCAGCAGTCCCCGGGGTTCTGGAAACTCCATATATTTT. Its translation is CASSPRGSGNSIYF.

This clonotype was seen a few times. The gene calls are TRBV7-8 and TRBJ2-1; 11 bases fit TRBD2. The CDR3 is made up of 15 amino acids. Looked up from germline, CDR1 is SGHVS and CDR2 is FQNEAQ. J gave up 7 bases and V 6 bases, and 8 bases lay outside the gene matches. The CDR3: CASRHGTSGYNEQFF. CDR3 DNA: TGTGCCAGCAGGCATGGGACTAGCGGTTATAATGAGCAGTTCTTC. Full variable domain (missing parts from reference TRBV7-8 and TRBJ2-1): GAGVSQSPRYKVAKRGQDVALRCDPISGHVSLFWYQQALGQGPEFLTYFQNEAQLDKSGLPSDRFFAERPEGSVSTLKIQRTQQEDSAVYLCASRHGTSGYNEQFFGPGTRLTVL.

V usage is TRBV20-1 and J usage is TRBJ2-1; D may be TRBD1 (7 bases). Germline V lookup: CDR1 DFQATT, CDR2 SNEGSKA (reference sequence). The ends were cut back, 7 bases at V and 9 bases at J, with 13 bases in the middle. CDR3 length: 11 amino acids. CDR3 nucleotide sequence: TGCAGTGAGGGGGCGGGACGTGAGCAGTTCTTC. The encoded protein is CSEGAGREQFF.

This clonotype showed up just a few times. The chain couples TRBV20-1 to TRBJ2-5; maybe TRBD1 (5 bases). The CDR3 extends over 14 amino acids. Trimming stripped 1 base from V and 5 bases from J, with 14 bases between. Germline lookup yields CDR1 DFQATT and CDR2 SNEGSKA (reference sequence). CDR3 protein: CSARGRVDRETQYF. The CDR3 nucleotides are TGCAGTGCTAGAGGCAGGGTGGATCGGGAGACCCAGTACTTC.

This clonotype appeared a few times. The J gene is TRBJ2-2, the V gene TRBV5-6; maybe TRBD2 (6 bases). The germline V gene has CDR1 SGHDT and CDR2 YYEEEE. The CDR3 has 16 residues. Trimming shortened V by 4 bases and J by 0 bases, and 13 bases separated the two germline ends. As DNA, the CDR3 is TGTGCCAGCAGCCTGCGCGGGGCGCCGAACACCGGGGAGCTGTTTTTT. This sequence encodes CASSLRGAPNTGELFF.

In its sample, this clonotype was seen a few times. In DNA, the CDR3 is TGTGCCAGCAGCTTAGCTTGGGGCACAGATACGCAGTATTTT. Translation gives CASSLAWGTDTQYF. This chain links TRBV7-2 with TRBJ2-3; D not resolved. Per the germline V gene, CDR1 is SGHTA and CDR2 is FQGNSA. V lost 0 bases and J lost 1, with 5 bases in between. The CDR3 is 14 residues long.

This chain connects TRBV20-1 to TRBJ2-1; D perhaps matches TRBD1 (6 bases). Germline CDR1 reads DFQATT; CDR2 reads SNEGSKA (reference sequence). The V and J ends lost 4 bases and 3 bases respectively, with 13 bases between them. CDR3 length: 14 residues. CDR3 nucleotides: TGCAGTGCTACCTACAGGGCTAGCTACAATGAGCAGTTCTTC. Protein product: CSATYRASYNEQFF.

The rearrangement joins TRBV5-1 to TRBJ2-3; 7 bases are a match to TRBD2. The CDR3 length is 14 residues. The germline V gene encodes CDR1 SGHRS and CDR2 YFSETQ. J lost 3 bases, V lost 2 bases, and 3 bases had no gene match. CDR3: CASSFSGFTDTQYF. In nucleotides, the CDR3 is TGCGCCAGCAGCTTTAGCGGGTTTACAGATACGCAGTATTTT.